This T cell receptor (beta chain) was observed in a study of regulatory T cells in long-lasting Graves disease. The CDR3 sequence is 12 residues long. CDR1 and CDR2 (germline): SQVTM, ANQGSEA. V lost 4 bases and J 2 bases, leaving 9 bases between the germline ends. Documented time point: persistent/refractory GD, antithyroid drugs over 5 years with positive TRAb. The TCR library was prepared using RNA isolated from PBMCs. In building TCR beta libraries, iRepertoire HTBI primers were used together with Arm-PCR of CDR3 regions. TCRdb passed the multiplex PCR reads through MiXCR, listing each CDR3 protein once. The data show hundreds of thousands of distinct CDR3 sequences, around 21% seen once.

This sequence joins TRBV29-1 and TRBJ2-7; unclear D gene. Here the sequenced sample was peripheral blood mononuclear cells (PBMCs), taken when the disease was refractory, from a patient treated with antithyroid drugs. This TCR derives from a female donor with Graves disease. CDR3 bases: TGCAGCGTTGCTGGGCGAACCTACGAGCAGTACTTC. Amino acids: CSVAGRTYEQYF.